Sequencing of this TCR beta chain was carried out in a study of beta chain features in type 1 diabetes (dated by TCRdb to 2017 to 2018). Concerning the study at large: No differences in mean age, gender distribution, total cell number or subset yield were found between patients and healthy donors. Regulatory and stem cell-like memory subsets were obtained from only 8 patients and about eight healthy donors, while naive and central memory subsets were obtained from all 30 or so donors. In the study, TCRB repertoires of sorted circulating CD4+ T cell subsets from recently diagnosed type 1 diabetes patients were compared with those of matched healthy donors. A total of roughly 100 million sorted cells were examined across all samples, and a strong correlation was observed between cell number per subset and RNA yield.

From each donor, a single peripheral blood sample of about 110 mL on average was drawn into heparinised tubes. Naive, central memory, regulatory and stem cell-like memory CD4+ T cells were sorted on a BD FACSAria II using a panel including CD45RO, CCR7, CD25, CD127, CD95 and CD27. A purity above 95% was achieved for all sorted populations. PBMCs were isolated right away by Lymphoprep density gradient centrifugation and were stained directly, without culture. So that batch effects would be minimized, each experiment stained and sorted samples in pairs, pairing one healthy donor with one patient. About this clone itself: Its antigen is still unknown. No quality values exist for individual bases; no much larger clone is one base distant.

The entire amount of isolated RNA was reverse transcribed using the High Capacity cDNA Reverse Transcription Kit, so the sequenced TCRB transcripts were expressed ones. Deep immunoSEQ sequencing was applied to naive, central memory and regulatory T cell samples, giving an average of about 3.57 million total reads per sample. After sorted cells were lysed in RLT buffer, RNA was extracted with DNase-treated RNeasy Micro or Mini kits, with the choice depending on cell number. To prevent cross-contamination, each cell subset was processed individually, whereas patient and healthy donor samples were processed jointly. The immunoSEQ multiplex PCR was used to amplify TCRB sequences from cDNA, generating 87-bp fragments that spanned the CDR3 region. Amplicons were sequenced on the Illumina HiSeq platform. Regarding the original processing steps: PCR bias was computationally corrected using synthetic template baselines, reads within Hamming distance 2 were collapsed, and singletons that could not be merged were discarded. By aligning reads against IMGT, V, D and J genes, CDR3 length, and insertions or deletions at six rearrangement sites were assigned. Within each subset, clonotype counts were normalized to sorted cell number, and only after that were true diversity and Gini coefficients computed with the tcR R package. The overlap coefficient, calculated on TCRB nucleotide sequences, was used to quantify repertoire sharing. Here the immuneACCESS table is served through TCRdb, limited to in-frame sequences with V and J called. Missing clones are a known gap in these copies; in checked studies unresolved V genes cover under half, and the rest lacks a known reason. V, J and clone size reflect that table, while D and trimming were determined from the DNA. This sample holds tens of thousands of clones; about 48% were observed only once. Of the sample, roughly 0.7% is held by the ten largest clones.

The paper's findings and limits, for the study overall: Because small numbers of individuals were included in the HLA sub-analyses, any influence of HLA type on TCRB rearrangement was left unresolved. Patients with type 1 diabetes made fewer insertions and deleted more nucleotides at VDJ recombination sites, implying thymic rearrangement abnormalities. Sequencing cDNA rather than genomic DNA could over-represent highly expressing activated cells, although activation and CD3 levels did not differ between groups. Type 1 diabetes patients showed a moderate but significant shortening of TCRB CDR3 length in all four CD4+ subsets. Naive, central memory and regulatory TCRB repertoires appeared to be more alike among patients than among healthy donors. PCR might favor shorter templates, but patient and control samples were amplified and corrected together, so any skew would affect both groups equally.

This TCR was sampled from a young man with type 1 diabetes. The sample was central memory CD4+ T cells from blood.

This receptor carries the CDR3 CASSKGGERGYEQYF. The nucleotide sequence reads as follows: TGTGCCAGCAGTAAAGGGGGGGAGAGGGGTTACGAGCAGTACTTC. The chain was built from TRBV28 and TRBJ2-7; TRBD2 is a possible D gene, resting on 7 matching bases. The CDR3, from cysteine to phenylalanine, totals 15 residues. Only the CDR3 DNA stays, 45 bases, in frame from base 1. From a lookup of the germline V gene, CDR1 and CDR2 are MDHEN and SYDVKM. V loses 5 bases, J loses 4 bases, and the germline ends lie 18 bases apart.